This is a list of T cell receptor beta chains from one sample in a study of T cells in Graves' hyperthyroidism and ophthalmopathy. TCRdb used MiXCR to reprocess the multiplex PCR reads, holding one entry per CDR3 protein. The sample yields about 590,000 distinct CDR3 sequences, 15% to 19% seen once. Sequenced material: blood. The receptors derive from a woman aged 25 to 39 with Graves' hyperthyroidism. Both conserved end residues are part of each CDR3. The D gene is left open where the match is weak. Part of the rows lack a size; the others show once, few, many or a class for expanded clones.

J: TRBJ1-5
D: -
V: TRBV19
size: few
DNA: TGTGCCAGTAGTATAGGGCCAGGGGGCAATCAGCCCCAGCATTTT
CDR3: CASSIGPGGNQPQHF

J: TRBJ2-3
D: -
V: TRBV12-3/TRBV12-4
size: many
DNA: TGTGCCAGCAGTTTCGACTACCGCACAGATACGCAGTATTTT
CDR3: CASSFDYRTDTQYF

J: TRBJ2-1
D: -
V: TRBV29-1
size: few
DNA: TGCAGCGTTAAGCCAGGACTAACCAAAAAGCTCCTACACAATGAGCAGTTCTTC
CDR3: CSVKPGLTKKLLHNEQFF

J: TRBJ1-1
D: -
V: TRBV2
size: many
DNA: TGTGCCAGCAGTGAAGCCCCGAACCTGACCCCCGGGGTCACTGAAGCTTTCTTT
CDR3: CASSEAPNLTPGVTEAFF

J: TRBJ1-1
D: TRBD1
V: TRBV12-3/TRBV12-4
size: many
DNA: TGTGCCAGCAGTTCCCGGACAGGGAGGGTCGGCACTGAAGCTTTCTTT
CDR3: CASSSRTGRVGTEAFF

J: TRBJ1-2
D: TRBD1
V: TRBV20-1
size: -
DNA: TGCAGTGCTAGCCCTCCACAGGGGGACTATGGCTACACCTTC
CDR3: CSASPPQGDYGYTF

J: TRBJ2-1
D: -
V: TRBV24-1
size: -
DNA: TGTGCCACCAGTGACCCCCGGCTAACTTCAGGGTCGGCCTCAGAGCAGTTCTTC
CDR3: CATSDPRLTSGSASEQFF

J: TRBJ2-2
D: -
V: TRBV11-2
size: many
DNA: TGTGCCAGCAGCTTTCGCTCCGGGATAGTAATGACCGGGGAGCTGTTTTTT
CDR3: CASSFRSGIVMTGELFF

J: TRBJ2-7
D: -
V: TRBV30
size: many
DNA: TGTGCCTGGAGTGTTCCAAGCTACGAGCAGTACTTC
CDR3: CAWSVPSYEQYF

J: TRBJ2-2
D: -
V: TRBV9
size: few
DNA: TGTGCCAGCAGCGGTAGCTACGCCGGGGAGCTGTTTTTT
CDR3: CASSGSYAGELFF

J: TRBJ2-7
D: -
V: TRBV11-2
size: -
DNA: TGTGCCAGCAGCCCAGACTCGCACCTAGCTAACTTCGAGCAGTACTTC
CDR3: CASSPDSHLANFEQYF

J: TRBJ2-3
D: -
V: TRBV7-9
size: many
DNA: TGTGCCAGCAGCTTAGCGAACGCAGATACGCAGTATTTT
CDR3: CASSLANADTQYF

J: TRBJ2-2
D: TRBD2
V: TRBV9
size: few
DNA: TGTGCCAGCAGCCCAAGAGTACAGCGGGAGGGCCTGGGGGAGCTGTTTTTT
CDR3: CASSPRVQREGLGELFF